The 6 T cell receptor beta chains listed next were all sequenced from one sample in a study of blood T cells in healthy people across ages. The second PCR ran roughly 6 to 11 cycles with a sample-barcoded 5' primer and J-beta primers. TCRdb recomputed calls from the 5' RACE reads with MiXCR, one row per CDR3 protein. The sample holds over a million distinct CDR3 sequences, less than 45% seen once. Material: blood. The receptor source for this set is a woman between 18 and 30 years old in good health.

This chain links TRBV5-5 with TRBJ2-1; D perhaps matches TRBD1 (6 bases). The CDR3 runs 16 residues. V lost 4 bases to trimming and J lost 1 base, with 15 bases between them. The germline V gene has CDR1 SGHKS and CDR2 YYEKEE (reference sequence). CDR3 nucleotide sequence: TGTGCCAGCAGCAGAGGACAGTCCGCTTCCTACAATGAGCAGTTCTTC. Amino acids: CASSRGQSASYNEQFF.

The chain carries TRBV14 and TRBJ2-5; D is perhaps TRBD1 or TRBD2 (5 bases each). The assigned J gene may be wrong: the sequence end matches TRBJ2-7 better. The CDR3 loop spans 17 amino acids. The V gene's germline CDR1 is SGHDN and CDR2 FVKESK. DNA of the CDR3: TGTGCCAGCAGCCACCGGACGGGACGGGGTATCGTCTACGAGCAGTACTTC. Translation: CASSHRTGRGIVYEQYF.

The V and J genes are TRBV7-2 and TRBJ1-2, with a tentative D call TRBD1 (6 bases). Germline lookup yields CDR1 SGHTA and CDR2 FQGNSA. CDR3 length: 13 residues. V was trimmed by 0 bases and J by 7 bases, leaving 9 bases between them. CDR3 nucleotide sequence: TGTGCCAGCAGCTTAGCAAGGACAGTTGGCTACACCTTC. Translated, it gives CASSLARTVGYTF.

This clonotype was seen a few times. This rearrangement joins TRBV6-6 to TRBJ1-1; D remains ambiguous. The length of the CDR3 is 13 residues. Germline assignment: CDR1 MNHNY and CDR2 SVGAGI (reference sequence). Trimming removed 3 bases at V and 4 bases at J, with 9 bases between. As DNA, the CDR3 is TGTGCCAGCAGTTATGAAGAATTCACTGAAGCTTTCTTT. Translated, it gives CASSYEEFTEAFF.

This clonotype was recorded once. The genes are TRBV11-3 and TRBJ2-1, with D tentatively TRBD1 (5 bases). The ends were cut back, 4 bases at V and 0 bases at J, with 13 bases in the middle. CDR1 is SGHNT, CDR2 YENEEA, per germline. There are 16 residues in the CDR3. The CDR3 region is CASSSLQESSYNEQFF. The CDR3 DNA sequence: TGTGCCAGCAGCTCCTTACAGGAGAGCTCCTACAATGAGCAGTTCTTC.

This chain joins TRBV5-4 and TRBJ2-1; D may be TRBD2 (5 bases). Trimming took 4 bases from V and 5 from J, leaving 13 bases between them. Germline assignment: CDR1 SGHNT and CDR2 YYREEE (reference sequence). The CDR3 is 14 residues long. The chain's CDR3 is CASSPPSSDNEQFF. The CDR3 nucleotides read TGTGCCAGCAGCCCGCCTAGCTCAGACAATGAGCAGTTCTTC.